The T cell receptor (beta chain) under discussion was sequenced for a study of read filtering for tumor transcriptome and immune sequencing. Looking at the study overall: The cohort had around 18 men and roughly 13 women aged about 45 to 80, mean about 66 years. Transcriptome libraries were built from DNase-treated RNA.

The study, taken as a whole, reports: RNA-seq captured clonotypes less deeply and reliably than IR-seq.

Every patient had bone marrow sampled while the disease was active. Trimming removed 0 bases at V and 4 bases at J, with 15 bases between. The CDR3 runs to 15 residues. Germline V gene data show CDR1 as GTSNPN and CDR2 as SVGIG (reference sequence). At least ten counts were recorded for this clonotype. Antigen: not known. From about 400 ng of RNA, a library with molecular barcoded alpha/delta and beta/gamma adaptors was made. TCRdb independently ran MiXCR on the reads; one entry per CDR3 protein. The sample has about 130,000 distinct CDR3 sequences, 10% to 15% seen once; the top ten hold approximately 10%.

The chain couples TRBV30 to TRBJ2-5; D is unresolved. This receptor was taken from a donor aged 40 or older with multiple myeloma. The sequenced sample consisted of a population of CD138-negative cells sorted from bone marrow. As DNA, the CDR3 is TGTGCCTGGAGTGTACCAGCCTCAGAGCCAGAGACCCAGTACTTC. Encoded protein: CAWSVPASEPETQYF.